This TCR beta chain was obtained from a study of T-cell memory formation after mild COVID-19. Germline assignment: CDR1 SGHRS and CDR2 YFSETQ. Between the trimmed V and J ends, which lost 4 bases and 7 bases, there was a span of 20 bases. The CDR3 has 16 residues. TCRdb processed the 5' RACE reads anew with MiXCR; each CDR3 protein has one entry. The profile covers 300,000 to 400,000 distinct CDR3 sequences, with around 27% appearing a single time and roughly 14% taken by the ten largest. The rearrangement links TRBV5-1 to TRBJ1-4; D perhaps matches TRBD1 (5 bases). The sample consisted of PBMCs or a T cell subset sorted from them (not recorded which). The TCR was taken from an adult woman who had mild COVID-19 (a few samples of this study predate the infection). Cell type and time point are not known. The CDR3 protein is CASSSPEGIQREKLFF. The CDR3 DNA is TGCGCCAGCAGCAGCCCAGAGGGGATACAGCGTGAAAAACTGTTTTTT.